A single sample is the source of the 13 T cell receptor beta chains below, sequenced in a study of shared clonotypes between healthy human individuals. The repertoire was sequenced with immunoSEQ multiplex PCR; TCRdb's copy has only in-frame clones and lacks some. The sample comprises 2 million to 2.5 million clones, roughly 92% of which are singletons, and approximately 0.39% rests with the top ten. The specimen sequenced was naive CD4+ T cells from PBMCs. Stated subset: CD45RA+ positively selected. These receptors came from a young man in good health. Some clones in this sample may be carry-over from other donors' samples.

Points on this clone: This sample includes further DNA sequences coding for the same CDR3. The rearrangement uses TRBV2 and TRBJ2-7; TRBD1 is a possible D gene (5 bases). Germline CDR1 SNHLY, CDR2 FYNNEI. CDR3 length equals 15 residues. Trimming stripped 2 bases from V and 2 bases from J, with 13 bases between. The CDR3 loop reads CASSEKQLGAYEQYF. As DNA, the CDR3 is TGTGCCAGCAGTGAAAAACAGTTAGGGGCCTACGAGCAGTACTTC.

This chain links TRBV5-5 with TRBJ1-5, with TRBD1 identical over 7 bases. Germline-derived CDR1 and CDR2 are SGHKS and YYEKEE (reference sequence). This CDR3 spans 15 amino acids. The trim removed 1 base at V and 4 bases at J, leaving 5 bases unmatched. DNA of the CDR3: TGTGCCAGCAGCTTGAGCACAGGGGCTAATCAGCCCCAGCATTTT. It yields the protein CASSLSTGANQPQHF.

The CDR3, as DNA: TGTGCCAGCTCACCACCAGGGGCCAGTAACACTGAAGCTTTCTTT. Its translation: CASSPPGASNTEAFF. This chain links TRBV18 with TRBJ1-1; D may be TRBD1 (5 bases). Trimming cost V 0 bases and J 2 bases, with 10 bases left between them. Germline V gives CDR1 KGHSH, CDR2 LQKENI. The CDR3 spans 15 residues.

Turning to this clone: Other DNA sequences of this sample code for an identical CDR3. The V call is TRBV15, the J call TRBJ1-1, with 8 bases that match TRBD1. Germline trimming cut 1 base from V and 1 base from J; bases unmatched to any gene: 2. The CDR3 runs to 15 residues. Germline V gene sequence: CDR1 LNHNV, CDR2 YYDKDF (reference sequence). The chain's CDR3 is CATSRGGTGNTEAFF. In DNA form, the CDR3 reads TGTGCCACCAGCAGAGGGGGGACAGGGAACACTGAAGCTTTCTTT.

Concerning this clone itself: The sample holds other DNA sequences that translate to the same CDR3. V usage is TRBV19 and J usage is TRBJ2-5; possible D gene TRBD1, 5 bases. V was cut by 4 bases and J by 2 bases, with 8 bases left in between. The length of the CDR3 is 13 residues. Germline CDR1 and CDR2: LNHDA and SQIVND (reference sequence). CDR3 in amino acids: CASSTRQQETQYF. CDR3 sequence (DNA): TGTGCCAGTAGTACCAGACAGCAAGAGACCCAGTACTTC.

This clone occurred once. The CDR3 spells CASSLDRDRGSYEQYF. CDR3 coding DNA: TGTGCCAGCAGCTTAGATCGGGACAGGGGGAGCTACGAGCAGTACTTC. The V gene is TRBV7-2, the J gene TRBJ2-7; TRBD1 matches at 11 bases. CDR3 size: 16 residues. CDR1 SGHTA and CDR2 FQGNSA come from the germline V gene. With 1 base clipped from V and 3 bases from J, the junction kept 5 bases outside the gene matches. Looking up the rest from reference TRBV7-2 and TRBJ2-7 gives the full variable domain: GAGVSQSPSNKVTEKGKDVELRCDPISGHTALYWYRQSLGQGLEFLIYFQGNSAPDKSGLPSDRFSAERTGGSVSTLTIQRTQQEDSAVYLCASSLDRDRGSYEQYFGPGTRLTVT.

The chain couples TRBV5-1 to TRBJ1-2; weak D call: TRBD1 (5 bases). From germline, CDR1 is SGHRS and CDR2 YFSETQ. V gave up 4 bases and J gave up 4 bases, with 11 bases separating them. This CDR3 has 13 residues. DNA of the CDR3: TGCGCCAGCAGCCCTACGGACATCTATGGCTACACCTTC. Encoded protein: CASSPTDIYGYTF.

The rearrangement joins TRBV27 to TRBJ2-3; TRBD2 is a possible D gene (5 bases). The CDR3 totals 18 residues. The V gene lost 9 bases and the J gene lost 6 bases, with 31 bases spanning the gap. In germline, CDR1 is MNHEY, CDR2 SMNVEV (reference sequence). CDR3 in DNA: TGTGCCAGTTTACCGGCCACGACCGGAGACTACATGGTGGATACGCAGTATTTT. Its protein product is CASLPATTGDYMVDTQYF.

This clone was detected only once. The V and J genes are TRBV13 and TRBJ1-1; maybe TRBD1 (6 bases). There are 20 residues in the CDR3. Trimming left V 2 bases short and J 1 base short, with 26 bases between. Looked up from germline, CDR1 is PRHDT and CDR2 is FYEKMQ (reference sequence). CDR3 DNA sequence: TGTGCCAGCAGCTTAAGGACAGACCACCCCTTAGGGAGGGGGAACACTGAAGCTTTCTTT. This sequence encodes CASSLRTDHPLGRGNTEAFF.

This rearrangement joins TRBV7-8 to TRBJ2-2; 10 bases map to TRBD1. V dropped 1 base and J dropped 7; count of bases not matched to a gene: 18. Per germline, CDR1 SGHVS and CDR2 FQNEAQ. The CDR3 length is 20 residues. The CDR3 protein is CASSLVPLRTGGARRGELFF. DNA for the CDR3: TGTGCCAGCAGCTTAGTCCCACTGCGGACAGGGGGGGCGAGGCGCGGGGAGCTGTTTTTT.

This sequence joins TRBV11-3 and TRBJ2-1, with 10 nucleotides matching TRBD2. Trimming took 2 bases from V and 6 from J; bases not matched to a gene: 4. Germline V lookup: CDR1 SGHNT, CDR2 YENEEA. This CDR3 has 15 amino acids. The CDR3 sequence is CASSLSGRGFNEQFF. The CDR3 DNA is TGTGCCAGCAGCTTAAGCGGGAGGGGGTTCAATGAGCAGTTCTTC. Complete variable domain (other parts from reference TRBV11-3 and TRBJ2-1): EAGVVQSPRYKIIEKKQPVAFWCNPISGHNTLYWYLQNLGQGPELLIRYENEEAVDDSQLPKDRFSAERLKGVDSTLKIQPAELGDSAVYLCASSLSGRGFNEQFFGPGTRLTVL.

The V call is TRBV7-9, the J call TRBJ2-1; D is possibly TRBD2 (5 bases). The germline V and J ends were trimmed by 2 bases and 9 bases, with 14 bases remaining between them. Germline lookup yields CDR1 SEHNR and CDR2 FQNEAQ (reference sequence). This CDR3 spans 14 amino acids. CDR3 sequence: CASSLIGSVAEQFF. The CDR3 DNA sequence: TGTGCCAGCAGCTTAATAGGGAGTGTCGCTGAGCAGTTCTTC.

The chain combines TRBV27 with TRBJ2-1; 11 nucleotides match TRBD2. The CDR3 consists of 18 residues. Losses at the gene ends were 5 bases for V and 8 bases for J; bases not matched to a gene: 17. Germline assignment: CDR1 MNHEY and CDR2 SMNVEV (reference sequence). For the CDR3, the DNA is TGTGCCAGCAGTCCAAGGACAGGGAGTAGCGGGAGGGCCTATGAGCAGTTCTTC. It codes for CASSPRTGSSGRAYEQFF.